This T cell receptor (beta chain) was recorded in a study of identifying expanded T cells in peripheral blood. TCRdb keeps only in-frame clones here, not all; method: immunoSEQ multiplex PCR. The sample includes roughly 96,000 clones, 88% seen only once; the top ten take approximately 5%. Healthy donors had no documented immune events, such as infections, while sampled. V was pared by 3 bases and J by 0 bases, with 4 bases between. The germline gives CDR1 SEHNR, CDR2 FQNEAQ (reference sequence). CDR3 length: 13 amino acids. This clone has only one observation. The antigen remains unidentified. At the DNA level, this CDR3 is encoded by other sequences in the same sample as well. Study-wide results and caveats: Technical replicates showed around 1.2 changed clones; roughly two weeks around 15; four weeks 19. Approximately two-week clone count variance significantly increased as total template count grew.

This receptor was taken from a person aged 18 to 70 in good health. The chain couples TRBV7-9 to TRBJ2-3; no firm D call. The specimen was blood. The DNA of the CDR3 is TGTGCCAGCAGCTTCCCCAGCACAGATACGCAGTATTTT. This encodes CASSFPSTDTQYF.